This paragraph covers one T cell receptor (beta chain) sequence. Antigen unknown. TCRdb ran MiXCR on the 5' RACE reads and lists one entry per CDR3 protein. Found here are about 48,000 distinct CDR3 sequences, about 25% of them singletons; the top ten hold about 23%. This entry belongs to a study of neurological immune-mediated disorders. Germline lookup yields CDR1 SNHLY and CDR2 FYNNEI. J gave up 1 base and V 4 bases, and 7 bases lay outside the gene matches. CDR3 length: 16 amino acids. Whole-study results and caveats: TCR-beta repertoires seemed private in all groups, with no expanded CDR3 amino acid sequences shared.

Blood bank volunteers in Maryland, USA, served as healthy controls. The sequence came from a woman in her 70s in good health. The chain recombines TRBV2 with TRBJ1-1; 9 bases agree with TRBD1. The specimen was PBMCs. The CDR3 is CASSVSRDRANTEAFF. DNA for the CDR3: TGTGCCAGCAGTGTTTCGAGGGACAGGGCGAACACTGAAGCTTTCTTT.